What follows are 13 T cell receptor beta chains derived from one specimen sequenced in a study of blood T cell repertoires in COVID-19 (dated by TCRdb to the early 2020s). Library prep was done by the immunoSEQ multiplex PCR assay. Drawn from immuneACCESS, this table holds only the in-frame rearrangements with V and J called that TCRdb kept. Clones are partly lost; checked studies trace under half to an unresolved V gene and leave the rest unexplained. The sample yields some 74,000 clones; roughly nine tenths were counted once. Of the sample, just over 2.5% falls within the top ten clones. The sequenced sample consisted of peripheral blood. The receptors shown here come from a man aged 50-59 years with COVID-19, enrolled during active disease.

The chain carries TRBV29-1 and TRBJ1-2; a possible D gene is TRBD1 (6 bases). The V gene lost 8 bases and the J gene lost 4 bases, with 14 bases spanning the gap. Germline loops: CDR1 SQVTM, CDR2 ANQGSEA. This CDR3 comprises 12 residues. The CDR3 sequence: CSISDSSYGYTF. For the CDR3, the DNA is TGCAGCATATCGGACAGTTCCTATGGCTACACCTTC.

The chain carries TRBV7-9 and TRBJ2-1; 7 nucleotides agree with TRBD1. The CDR3 is 15 amino acids. The junction had 6 bases not matched to a gene; V was cut back by 1 base and J by 6 bases. Per the germline V gene, CDR1 is SEHNR and CDR2 is FQNEAQ (reference sequence). The DNA for the CDR3 is TGTGCCAGCAGCTTAGGATCAGGGGGAATCAATGAGCAGTTCTTC. Protein product: CASSLGSGGINEQFF.

This clone has only a few counts. The chain combines TRBV2 with TRBJ1-2; tentatively, D is TRBD1 (6 bases). The CDR3 extends over 13 amino acids. Between the trimmed V and J ends, which lost 4 bases and 3 bases, there was a span of 9 bases. Germline CDR1 reads SNHLY; CDR2 reads FYNNEI. The CDR3 sequence is CASSAGADYGYTF. The CDR3, as DNA: TGTGCCAGCAGTGCAGGGGCCGACTATGGCTACACCTTC.

This clone was seen more than once but under ten times. The chain combines TRBV27 with TRBJ2-2; 9 bases align to TRBD1. V gave up 5 bases and J gave up 8 bases; unmatched junction bases: 6. Germline V gene lookup returns CDR1 MNHEY and CDR2 SMNVEV (reference sequence). The CDR3 is 14 residues long. CDR3 region: CASSTGQGRGELFF. CDR3 coding DNA: TGTGCCAGCAGTACCGGACAGGGGCGGGGGGAGCTGTTTTTT.

The V and J genes are TRBV5-5 and TRBJ2-7; 7 bases fit TRBD2. The CDR3 is 15 residues long. In germline, CDR1 is SGHKS, CDR2 YYEKEE (reference sequence). The ends lost 3 bases at V and 3 bases at J; junction bases unmatched: 9. The CDR3 DNA is TGTGCCAGCAGCTACAAACTCCGCGGGGGCTACGAGCAGTACGTC. Its protein product is CASSYKLRGGYEQYV.

The V call is TRBV15, the J call TRBJ2-3; possible D gene TRBD2, 5 bases. The CDR3 covers 16 residues. The germline V gene has CDR1 LNHNV and CDR2 YYDKDF (reference sequence). V lost 3 bases and J lost 7, with 20 bases in between. DNA for the CDR3: TGTGCCACCAGCAGCGCATCCCGGACTGGGGTTTATACGCAGTATTTT. Translated: CATSSASRTGVYTQYF.

This clone appeared once. The chain uses TRBV5-1 and TRBJ1-4; TRBD1 might be the D (5 bases). This CDR3 region has 13 residues. V lost 6 bases and J 5 bases, leaving 11 bases between the germline ends. CDR1 is SGHRS and CDR2 is YFSETQ in the germline V gene. The CDR3 spells CASKEGSNEKLFF. Here the CDR3 DNA reads TGCGCCAGCAAGGAGGGGTCAAATGAAAAACTGTTTTTT.

In its sample, this clone was seen a few times. This sequence joins TRBV19 and TRBJ2-5, with TRBD1 matching 9 bases. The CDR3 covers 15 residues. V shed 3 bases, J shed 5 bases, and the junction held 7 bases outside the gene matches. CDR1 and CDR2 (germline): LNHDA, SQIVND (reference sequence). CDR3: CASSIGQGHTETQYF. CDR3 coding DNA: TGTGCCAGTAGTATCGGACAGGGGCATACGGAGACCCAGTACTTC.

The gene calls are TRBV11-1 and TRBJ1-1; D gene uncertain. The CDR3 spans 16 residues. Trimming cost V 5 bases and J 1 base, with 17 bases left between them. In germline, CDR1 is SGHAT, CDR2 FQDESV (reference sequence). The CDR3, as DNA: TGTGCCAGCAGCCAAGGAGGGTCTTGGGGGAACACTGAAGCTTTCTTT. Amino acids: CASSQGGSWGNTEAFF.

The chain carries TRBV27 and TRBJ2-2, with TRBD2 identical over 7 bases. V shed 7 bases and J 3 bases; nucleotides not matched to a gene: 2. This CDR3 contains 13 residues. Per the germline V gene, CDR1 is MNHEY and CDR2 is SMNVEV (reference sequence). CDR3 nucleotide sequence: TGTGCCAGCATGGGGGGGTACACCGGGGAGCTGTTTTTT. Translated, it gives CASMGGYTGELFF.

The DNA for the CDR3 is TGTGCCAGCAGTCCCACCCCCTTAGCGGGAAAAAACATTCAGTACTTC. Translated, it gives CASSPTPLAGKNIQYF. The V call is TRBV27, the J call TRBJ2-4; 8 bases match TRBD2. V lost 5 bases, J lost 4 bases, and 10 bases stayed unmatched. The CDR3 runs to 16 residues. Germline CDR1 and CDR2: MNHEY and SMNVEV (reference sequence).

This clone was seen a single time. The J gene is TRBJ2-3, the V gene TRBV18; D perhaps matches TRBD1 (5 bases). The CDR3 length is 15 residues. Germline CDR1 reads KGHSH; CDR2 reads LQKENI. With 3 bases removed from V and 0 bases from J, the gap between germline ends came to 10 bases. The CDR3 is CASSPTTASTDTQYF. Written as DNA, the CDR3 is TGTGCCAGCTCACCCACGACAGCTAGCACAGATACGCAGTATTTT.

The V call is TRBV7-9, the J call TRBJ2-5; 9 nucleotides line up with TRBD2. Germline CDR1 SEHNR, CDR2 FQNEAQ (reference sequence). This CDR3 is built from 15 residues. The J segment lost 1 base and the V segment lost 6 bases, leaving 6 bases of the junction unmatched. CDR3 loop: CASSQGSGGQETQYF. DNA for the CDR3: TGTGCCAGCAGTCAAGGTAGCGGGGGCCAAGAGACCCAGTACTTC.